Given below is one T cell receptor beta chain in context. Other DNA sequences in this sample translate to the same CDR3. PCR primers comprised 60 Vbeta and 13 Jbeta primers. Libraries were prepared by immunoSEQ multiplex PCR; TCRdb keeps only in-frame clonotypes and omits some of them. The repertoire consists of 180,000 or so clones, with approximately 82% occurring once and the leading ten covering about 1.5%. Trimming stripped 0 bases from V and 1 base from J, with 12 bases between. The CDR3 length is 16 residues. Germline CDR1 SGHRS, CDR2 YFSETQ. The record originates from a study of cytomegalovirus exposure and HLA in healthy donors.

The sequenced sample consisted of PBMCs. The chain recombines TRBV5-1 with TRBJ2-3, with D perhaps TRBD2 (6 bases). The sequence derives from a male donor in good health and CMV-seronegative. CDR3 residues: CASSLGASGRTDTQYF. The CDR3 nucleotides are TGCGCCAGCAGCTTGGGGGCCAGCGGGCGCACAGATACGCAGTATTTT.